This T cell receptor beta chain was identified during a study of blood T cells in healthy people across ages. Findings and caveats of the study: Naive CD4+ cells and diversity were both higher in long-lived donors than in aged donors. Samples with more naive T cells showed higher observed beta diversity. Age brought a roughly linear fall in TCR beta diversity measured per million T cells.

The V and J ends lost 0 bases and 5 bases, in that order; junction bases with no gene match: 5. Germline values: CDR1 DFQATT, CDR2 SNEGSKA (reference sequence). CDR3 length: 14 amino acids. A second roughly 6 to 11 cycle PCR used barcoded and J-beta primers. TCRdb reprocessed the 5' RACE reads with MiXCR, giving one entry per CDR3 protein. The sample includes about 780,000 distinct CDR3 sequences, more than 35% of them seen just once. This clonotype has just a few counts. The target antigen is unknown. This chain links TRBV20-1 with TRBJ2-7, with 9 bases fitting TRBD1. The TCR sequence derives from a man older than 75 in good health. The sample comprised blood. This CDR3 is CSAREGQGYHEQYF. In DNA form, the CDR3 reads TGCAGTGCTAGAGAGGGACAGGGTTACCACGAGCAGTACTTC.